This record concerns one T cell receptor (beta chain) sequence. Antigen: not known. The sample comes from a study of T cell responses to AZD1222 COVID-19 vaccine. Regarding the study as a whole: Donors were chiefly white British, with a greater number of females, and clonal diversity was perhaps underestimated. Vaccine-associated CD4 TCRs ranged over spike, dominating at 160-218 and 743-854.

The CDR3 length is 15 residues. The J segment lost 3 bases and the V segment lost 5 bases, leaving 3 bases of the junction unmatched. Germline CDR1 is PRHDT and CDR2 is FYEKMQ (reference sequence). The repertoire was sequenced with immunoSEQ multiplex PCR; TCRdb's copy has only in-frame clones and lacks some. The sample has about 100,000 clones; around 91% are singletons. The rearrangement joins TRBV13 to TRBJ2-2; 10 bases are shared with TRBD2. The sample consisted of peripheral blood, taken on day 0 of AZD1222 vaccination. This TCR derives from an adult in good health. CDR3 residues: CASSPSGGDTGELFF. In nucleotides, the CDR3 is TGTGCCAGCAGCCCGAGCGGGGGGGACACCGGGGAGCTGTTTTTT.